This T cell receptor (beta chain) was identified during a study of identical twins. The V gene's germline CDR1 is MNHEY and CDR2 SMNVEV (reference sequence). This CDR3 comprises 17 residues. V lost 5 bases to trimming and J lost 5 bases; unmatched junction nucleotides: 11. In its sample, this clonotype was seen a few times. TCRdb re-called the 5' RACE reads through MiXCR, storing one row per CDR3 protein. Here the sample spans 450,000 or so distinct CDR3 sequences, 14% being singletons. The sample was also linked to a second study, of yellow fever vaccine responses in identical twins.

Sample: CD4+ T cells sorted from blood. This clonotype was sampled from a woman younger than 30 in good health. The rearrangement links TRBV27 to TRBJ2-5; TRBD2 aligns across 13 bases. CDR3: CASSRWTSGGARETQYF. The CDR3, as DNA: TGTGCCAGCAGTCGCTGGACTAGCGGGGGTGCTAGGGAGACCCAGTACTTC.